This TCR beta chain stems from a study of blood T cell repertoires in COVID-19. Study at large: There were acute and convalescent COVID-19 samples, and they came from the United States, Italy and Spain.

Produced via immunoSEQ multiplex PCR; TCRdb's table is partial and in-frame only. The sample carries more than 450,000 clones, about 85% recorded once. The J segment lost 4 bases and the V segment lost 4 bases, leaving 6 bases of the junction unmatched. The CDR3 has 15 amino acids. CDR1 and CDR2 from the germline V gene are LNHDA and SQIVND (reference sequence). Sequencing was done on a sample of PBMCs or T cells enriched from blood (not recorded which). This chain connects TRBV19 to TRBJ1-4, with 7 bases aligning to TRBD1. The sequence was collected from a woman between 18 and 30 years old who had recovered from COVID-19. The CDR3 region is CASSTVTGSNEKLFF. The CDR3 DNA is TGTGCCAGTAGTACCGTGACAGGGAGTAATGAAAAACTGTTTTTT.